The 13 T cell receptor beta chains presented below share a single source sample, sequenced in a study of blood T cell repertoires in COVID-19. Some clones are missing from TCRdb's copy, which holds only in-frame ones; the method was immunoSEQ multiplex PCR. The sample contains over 35,000 clones, roughly four fifths of which appear only once. The sequenced sample consisted of peripheral blood. These receptors originate from a human donor with acute or convalescent COVID-19. The donor label of this sample is uncertain.

The chain carries TRBV7-3 and TRBJ2-3; 7 positions match TRBD2. V was clipped by 4 bases and J by 4 bases; unmatched bases: 5. The germline gives CDR1 SGHTA, CDR2 FQGTGA. The CDR3 runs to 14 residues. The DNA of the CDR3 is TGTGCCAGCAGCTACACGGGAGGCGCAGATACGCAGTATTTT. Translation: CASSYTGGADTQYF.

This clone was detected only a few times. The chain recombines TRBV30 with TRBJ1-6; possible D gene TRBD1, 6 bases. Trimming left V 4 bases short and J 5 bases short, with 12 bases between. Germline assignment: CDR1 GTSNPN and CDR2 SVGIG (reference sequence). The CDR3 sequence is 14 residues long. CDR3 amino acids: CAWIGQSNNSPLHF. The CDR3 bases are TGTGCCTGGATCGGACAGAGTAATAATTCACCCCTCCACTTT.

The rearrangement uses TRBV25-1 and TRBJ2-1; 13 bases agree with TRBD2. CDR1 and CDR2 (germline): MGHDK, SYGVNS. This CDR3 spans 17 amino acids. The ends lost 2 bases at V and 6 bases at J; junction bases unmatched: 7. CDR3 DNA: TGTGCCAGCAGTGAACGCCTTGGACTAGCGGGAGTCAATGAGCAGTTCTTC. Amino acids: CASSERLGLAGVNEQFF.

The chain uses TRBV5-1 and TRBJ2-3, with D possibly TRBD2 on 6 matching bases. The CDR3 consists of 15 residues. The V end was cut by 5 bases, the J end by 5 bases, with 18 bases between. Germline V gene lookup returns CDR1 SGHRS and CDR2 YFSETQ. This chain's CDR3 is CASSFSLAGGDTQYF. In nucleotides, the CDR3 is TGCGCCAGCAGTTTCAGCTTAGCCGGGGGAGATACGCAGTATTTT. Supplemented by reference TRBV5-1 and TRBJ2-3, the full variable domain reads KAGVTQTPRYLIKTRGQQVTLSCSPISGHRSVSWYQQTPGQGLQFLFEYFSETQRNKGNFPGRFSGRQFSNSRSEMNVSTLELGDSALYLCASSFSLAGGDTQYFGPGTRLTVL.

This rearrangement joins TRBV6-4 to TRBJ2-1, with 10 bases fitting TRBD1. Germline CDR1 is MRHNA and CDR2 is SNTAGT. The CDR3 runs to 14 residues. With 3 bases clipped from V and 8 bases from J, the junction kept 4 bases outside the gene matches. The CDR3 region has the DNA TGTGCCAGCAGTGAGGGACAGGGGTACGATGAGCAGTTCTTC. The encoded protein is CASSEGQGYDEQFF.

The chain couples TRBV2 to TRBJ2-7, with TRBD2 matching 8 bases. The CDR3 spans 15 residues. Per the germline V gene, CDR1 is SNHLY and CDR2 is FYNNEI. V lost 5 bases and J lost 6; bases outside the gene matches: 12. CDR3 sequence: CASSSSGLGGAEQYF. The CDR3, as DNA: TGTGCCAGCAGTTCGTCGGGACTAGGGGGGGCCGAGCAGTACTTC.

This chain connects TRBV28 to TRBJ1-5; D is uncertain. V lost 4 bases and J lost 0, with 7 bases in between. The CDR3 extends over 14 amino acids. Germline assignment: CDR1 MDHEN and CDR2 SYDVKM. The CDR3 loop reads CASSSGYSNQPQHF. CDR3 bases: TGTGCCAGCAGTTCGGGATATAGCAATCAGCCCCAGCATTTT. The whole variable domain, remainder taken from reference TRBV28 and TRBJ1-5, is DVKVTQSSRYLVKRTGEKVFLECVQDMDHENMFWYRQDPGLGLRLIYFSYDVKMKEKGDIPEGYSVSREKKERFSLILESASTNQTSMYLCASSSGYSNQPQHFGDGTRLSIL.

This clone appeared once. The genes are TRBV12-5 and TRBJ2-1; D is uncertain. V shed 1 base and J shed 7 bases, with 14 bases lying between them. Germline V gene data show CDR1 as LGHNT and CDR2 as FRNRAP. The CDR3 sequence is 15 residues long. CDR3 in DNA: TGTGCTAGTGGTTTGGGGCCTCCTCCAATGAATGAGCAGTTCTTC. Protein product: CASGLGPPPMNEQFF.

As DNA, the CDR3 is TGTGCCAGCAGCCAAGATCAAGGACTAGCGGGAATCATTCAGTACTTC. Protein: CASSQDQGLAGIIQYF. The V gene is TRBV3-1 (or the pseudogene TRBV3-2), the J gene TRBJ2-4; 12 bases match TRBD2. The germline gives CDR1 LGHDT, CDR2 YNNKEL (reference sequence). The CDR3 length is 16 residues. With V trimmed by 0 bases and J by 9 bases, 6 bases remained unmatched.

In its sample, this clone was seen many times. The chain joins TRBV11-2 to TRBJ1-3, with TRBD1 as a possible D gene (6 bases). Germline CDR1 and CDR2: SGHAT and FQNNGV. The CDR3 contains 15 residues. Trimming took 1 base from V and 4 from J, leaving 11 bases between them. The CDR3 loop reads CASSLGYDRGNTIYF. CDR3 sequence (DNA): TGTGCCAGCAGCTTAGGATACGACAGGGGAAACACCATATATTTT. Based on the CDR3 plus reference TRBV11-2 and TRBJ1-3, the full variable domain is EAGVAQSPRYKIIEKRQSVAFWCNPISGHATLYWYQQILGQGPKLLIQFQNNGVVDDSQLPKDRFSAERLKGVDSTLKIQPAKLEDSAVYLCASSLGYDRGNTIYFGEGSWLTVV.

The chain joins TRBV5-1 to TRBJ2-1; 8 bases map to TRBD2. Germline V gene data show CDR1 as SGHRS and CDR2 as YFSETQ. The CDR3 runs 15 residues. V lost 5 bases and J lost 3; bases outside the gene matches: 7. The CDR3 is CASSPGGPFYNEQFF. The CDR3 DNA reads TGCGCCAGCAGTCCGGGGGGGCCCTTCTACAATGAGCAGTTCTTC.

V usage is TRBV6-5 and J usage is TRBJ2-2; no reliable D call. V was clipped by 2 bases and J by 7 bases, with 5 bases between them. The germline V gene encodes CDR1 MNHEY and CDR2 SVGAGI. This CDR3 has 12 amino acids. In nucleotides, the CDR3 is TGTGCCAGCAGTTACCAGGACGGGGAGCTGTTTTTT. Encoded protein: CASSYQDGELFF.

V and J are TRBV11-3 and TRBJ2-1; 10 nucleotides agree with TRBD2. This CDR3 region has 15 residues. V gave up 2 bases and J gave up 3 bases; unmatched junction bases: 1. The germline V gene encodes CDR1 SGHNT and CDR2 YENEEA. CDR3 loop: CASSLSGGGYNEQFF. Here the CDR3 DNA reads TGTGCCAGCAGCTTAAGCGGGGGGGGCTACAATGAGCAGTTCTTC.